This T cell receptor (beta chain) was identified in a study of blood T cell repertoires in COVID-19. Background on the study: PBMCs, B-cell-depleted T cells, or T cells were the source of the cDNA or gDNA that made up the material.

Profiled with immunoSEQ multiplex PCR; TCRdb holds only in-frame clones, not every one. The sample lists fewer than 400,000 clones, roughly 87% occurring once. V was clipped by 1 base and J by 0 bases, with 9 bases between them. Germline lookup yields CDR1 SEHNR and CDR2 FQNEAQ (reference sequence). This CDR3 region has 15 residues. Categorization into cohorts depended on clinical history that participants reported. Two negative PCRs, clearance, or symptom resolution characterized the recovered Cohort 3 donors. The chain uses TRBV7-9 and TRBJ1-1; a weak D match, TRBD1 (6 bases). Input material: PBMCs or T cells enriched from blood (not recorded which). The clonotype originates from a woman between 18 and 30 years old who had recovered from COVID-19. The CDR3 sequence is CASSLGGDMNTEAFF. The CDR3 DNA reads as TGTGCCAGCAGCTTAGGAGGGGACATGAACACTGAAGCTTTCTTT.